The rows below give T cell receptor beta chains drawn from one sample of a study of OX40 agonist ivuxolimab in advanced cancers. Sequencing used immunoSEQ multiplex PCR; TCRdb keeps in-frame clones, though not all of them. The sample has around 13,000 clones; roughly 82% are singletons. Sequenced here: CD4+ or CD8+ T cells sorted from blood, sampled in a trial of the OX40 agonist ivuxolimab. Receptors originate from an adult with an advanced solid tumor such as melanoma, head and neck, liver or kidney cancer. The CDR3 runs from the conserved cysteine through the conserved F or W. D genes are given only for firm matches. Clone size is shown for a subset of rows, as once, few, many or a class of expanded clone.

>NA|TRBJ1-2|NA|TRBV27
TGTGCCAGCAGTTTAGGTAGGGGCTATGGCTACACCTTC
CASSLGRGYGYTF
>NA|TRBJ1-2|NA|TRBV7-4
TGTGCCAGCAGCTCTCCGACTGCTAACTATGGCTACACCTTC
CASSSPTANYGYTF
>NA|TRBJ1-1|NA|TRBV7-6
TGTGCCAGCAGCTCATACCCGGGACAAATGAACACTGAAGCTTTCTTT
CASSSYPGQMNTEAFF
>NA|TRBJ2-2|NA|TRBV6-5
TGTGCCTCAACGGGGACCGGGGAGCTGTTTTTT
CASTGTGELFF
>NA|TRBJ2-1|TRBD2|TRBV4-1
TGCGCCAGCAGCCAAGCTAGCGGGAGGGCCTACAATGAGCAGTTCTTC
CASSQASGRAYNEQFF
>NA|TRBJ2-2|NA|TRBV29-1
TGCAGCGTTGTCGTTTTATCAGGGGAGCTGTTTTTT
CSVVVLSGELFF
>NA|TRBJ2-1|NA|TRBV18
TGTGCCAGCTCACCAATCTACAATGAGCAGTTCTTC
CASSPIYNEQFF
>NA|TRBJ2-3|TRBD2|TRBV19
TGTGCCAGTAAGCCTTACGGACTAGCGGACCCCACAGATACGCAGTATTTT
CASKPYGLADPTDTQYF
>few|TRBJ1-1|NA|TRBV6-6
TGTGCCAGCAGCGACGGACAGAACACTGAAGCTTTCTTT
CASSDGQNTEAFF
>NA|TRBJ2-1|TRBD1|TRBV29-1
TGCAGCGCAGACATCACCGGGACAGGGCTTTACAATGAGCAGTTCTTC
CSADITGTGLYNEQFF
>NA|TRBJ2-2|TRBD1|TRBV7-9
TGTGCCAGCAGCTTTTCCCAGGGGGCTGGGGTGGAGCTGTTTTTT
CASSFSQGAGVELFF
>NA|TRBJ2-7|NA|TRBV7-9
TGTGCCAGCAGCTTACCAGGTACCTACGAGCAGTACTTC
CASSLPGTYEQYF
>once|TRBJ2-3|TRBD1|TRBV28
TGTGCCAGCTCTGAAGGGACAGGGGAGACAGATACGCAGTATTTT
CASSEGTGETDTQYF
>NA|TRBJ2-7|TRBD1|TRBV19
TGTGCCAGTACCGGCGGGGACAGGGAAAGGTCCTACGAGCAGTACTTC
CASTGGDRERSYEQYF
>NA|TRBJ1-3|NA|TRBV27
TGTGCCAGCAGTTTATCGGGCCAGTCCTCTGGAAACACCATATATTTT
CASSLSGQSSGNTIYF
>NA|TRBJ1-1|NA|TRBV7-8
TGTGCCAGCAGCCGCCGATTAGACTGGAACACTGAAGCTTTCTTT
CASSRRLDWNTEAFF
>NA|TRBJ2-2|NA|TRBV7-7
TGTGCTAGCAGCTTAGGGTCTAGGGGCCCGGAGGGAGTTTCGAACACCGGGGAGCTGTTTTTT
CASSLGSRGPEGVSNTGELFF
>NA|TRBJ2-2|NA|TRBV14
TGTGCCAGCAGCCAAGATATCTCGGTTATCGCCGGGGAGCTGTTTTTT
CASSQDISVIAGELFF
>NA|TRBJ2-7|NA|TRBV7-9
TGTGCCAGCAGTGGGGGCTCCTACGAGCAGTACTTC
CASSGGSYEQYF
>NA|TRBJ2-2|TRBD2|TRBV28
TGTGCCAGCAGTTTAGTCAGTCAGCGGGACCGCACCGGGGAGCTGTTTTTT
CASSLVSQRDRTGELFF
>NA|TRBJ1-4|NA|TRBV6-1
TGTGCCAGCAGTGAACGCGCGGACTGGGACCTAAAACTGTTTTTT
CASSERADWDLKLFF
>NA|TRBJ2-5|NA|TRBV6-5
TGTGCCAGCAGTCGGGGCGAGACCCAGTACTTC
CASSRGETQYF
>NA|TRBJ1-1|NA|TRBV6-5
TGTGCCAGCAGTTATTGGGACGGGTCGAACACTGAAGCTTTCTTT
CASSYWDGSNTEAFF
>NA|TRBJ1-2|NA|TRBV19
TGTGCCAGTAGTATAAGGGCTGGCGGGTATGGCTACACCTTC
CASSIRAGGYGYTF
>NA|TRBJ2-3|TRBD1|TRBV29-1
TGCAGCGTTGTGGGGGACAGGGCCGATACGCAGTATTTT
CSVVGDRADTQYF
>NA|TRBJ1-5|TRBD1|TRBV6-1
TGTGCCAGCAATCCTTGGACAGGGGACCAGCCCCAGCATTTT
CASNPWTGDQPQHF
>NA|TRBJ1-2|NA|TRBV19
TGTGCCAGTAGTTGGACGGGTAACTATGGCTACACCTTC
CASSWTGNYGYTF
>NA|TRBJ2-7|TRBD2|TRBV11-2
TGTGCCAGCAGCTTAGGAACTAGCGGGACCTACGAGCAGTACTTC
CASSLGTSGTYEQYF
>NA|TRBJ1-1|NA|TRBV30
TGTGCCTGGAGGTTCACCTCGAACACTGAAGCTTTCTTT
CAWRFTSNTEAFF
>few|TRBJ2-5|TRBD2|TRBV10-2
TGCGCCAGCAGTGAGCTAGCGGGGGCACAAGAGACCCAGTACTTC
CASSELAGAQETQYF
>once|TRBJ2-2|TRBD1|TRBV19
TGTGCCAGTAGTATACGGACAGGAGGATATCCCGGGGAGCTGTTTTTT
CASSIRTGGYPGELFF
>NA|TRBJ2-7|NA|TRBV7-9
TGTGCCAGCAGCTCGGGAGCCTACGAGCAGTACTTC
CASSSGAYEQYF
>NA|TRBJ2-3|NA|TRBV5-6
TGTGCCAGCAGCTTCGGACCAGATACGCAGTATTTT
CASSFGPDTQYF
>NA|TRBJ1-2|NA|TRBV6-5
TGTGCCAGCGGGCAGTACACAGGGTTTCTCTATGGCTACACCTTC
CASGQYTGFLYGYTF
>NA|TRBJ1-5|NA|TRBV15
TGTGCCACCAGCGGCGGGGCAGGGCTAGGCCAGCCCCAGCATTTT
CATSGGAGLGQPQHF
>NA|TRBJ2-1|TRBD2|TRBV27
TGTGCCAGCAGTCAATCGCCGGGGGGGGACAATGAGCAGTTCTTC
CASSQSPGGDNEQFF
>NA|TRBJ2-6|NA|TRBV19
TGTGCCAGCTCCTATTTAACATATGGGGCCAACGTCCTGACTTTC
CASSYLTYGANVLTF
>NA|TRBJ2-7|NA|TRBV27
TGTGCCAGCAGGGGCAGGGGGGTCGAGCAGTACTTC
CASRGRGVEQYF
>NA|TRBJ2-1|TRBD2|TRBV5-1
TGCGCCAGCAGCTTAGGACTAGCGGGCTTATACAATGAGCAGTTCTTC
CASSLGLAGLYNEQFF
>NA|TRBJ1-3|TRBD1|TRBV7-9
TGTGCCAGCAGCCAGCGGGACAGGGTAAACACCATATATTTT
CASSQRDRVNTIYF
>NA|TRBJ2-7|NA|TRBV27
TGTGCCAGCAGTTTCGAGGGGCTGGGGTTAGGGGACGAGCAGTACTTC
CASSFEGLGLGDEQYF
>NA|TRBJ2-3|TRBD1|TRBV5-4
TGTGCCAGCAGCGAGGGACAGTGGCGCCCTAGCACAGATACGCAGTATTTT
CASSEGQWRPSTDTQYF
>few|TRBJ1-1|NA|TRBV19
TGTGCCAGTAGTATGAGGGTTTCTGAAGCTTTCTTT
CASSMRVSEAFF
>NA|TRBJ2-7|TRBD1|TRBV28
TGTGCCAGCAGTTCCGGGACAGGGTACTCCTACGAGCAGTACTTC
CASSSGTGYSYEQYF
>NA|TRBJ2-2|NA|TRBV5-6
TGTGCCAGCAGCTCACTCAGGGCAAGGAACACCGGGGAGCTGTTTTTT
CASSSLRARNTGELFF